This T cell receptor beta chain was captured by sequencing in a study of metastatic and nonmetastatic thyroid tumors. Overall study: Across peripheral blood and tumor or nodule tissue samples taken from malignant and benign thyroid patients, the repertoires were compared with one another.

MiXCR was used by TCRdb to re-call the PCR reads. The sample contains tens of thousands of clones, about 13% of which appear only once. Patients had received no treatment of any kind before thyroid surgery. At least ten counts were recorded for this clone. This CDR3 is also generated by other DNA sequences in the sample. This receptor was taken from a female donor with papillary thyroid cancer or a benign thyroid nodule (not recorded which). Some clones in this sample may be carry-over from other donors' samples. The sample was blood.

The CDR3 coding sequence is TGTGCCAGCAGCCGTGACAGGGCTGGTGAAAAACTGTTTTTT. It encodes CASSRDRAGEKLFF. The chain recombines TRBV28 with TRBJ1-4, with TRBD1 identical over 7 bases. This CDR3 spans 14 amino acids. Trimming cost V 6 bases and J 7 bases; bases outside gene matches: 8. Per the germline V gene, CDR1 is MDHEN and CDR2 is SYDVKM.